This T cell receptor beta chain derives from a study of CD8+ T cells in alopecia areata. Study-wide points: Normal scalp showed lower clonality than lesional scalp, especially alopecia totalis/universalis.

Extraction and reverse transcription of RNA yielded cDNA as the sequencing template. The data were produced by immunoSEQ multiplex PCR, yet TCRdb's version contains in-frame clones alone and is incomplete. The table lists 200,000 to 250,000 clones, around 66% of them singletons. This clone was recorded many times. The antigen remains undetermined. Treatment defined: oral pan-JAK inhibitor, 5-10 mg twice daily. The source of this sequence is a human donor with alopecia areata. The sample in question was CD4+ T cells sorted from blood, obtained at week 4, from a patient treated with tofacitinib.

The CDR3 loop reads CASSLEAARAVNEQFF. Here the CDR3 DNA reads TGTGCCAGCAGCTTGGAAGCCGCCAGGGCGGTGAATGAGCAGTTCTTC. This chain connects TRBV5-4 to TRBJ2-1, with D perhaps matching TRBD1 (5 bases). The CDR3 sequence is 16 residues long. The germline V gene has CDR1 SGHNT and CDR2 YYREEE (reference sequence). V lost 0 bases, J lost 7 bases, and 17 bases lay in between. The complete variable domain, with remaining parts taken from reference TRBV5-4 and TRBJ2-1, reads ETGVTQSPTHLIKTRGQQVTLRCSSQSGHNTVSWYQQALGQGPQFIFQYYREEENGRGNFPPRFSGLQFPNYSSELNVNALELDDSALYLCASSLEAARAVNEQFFGPGTRLTVL.